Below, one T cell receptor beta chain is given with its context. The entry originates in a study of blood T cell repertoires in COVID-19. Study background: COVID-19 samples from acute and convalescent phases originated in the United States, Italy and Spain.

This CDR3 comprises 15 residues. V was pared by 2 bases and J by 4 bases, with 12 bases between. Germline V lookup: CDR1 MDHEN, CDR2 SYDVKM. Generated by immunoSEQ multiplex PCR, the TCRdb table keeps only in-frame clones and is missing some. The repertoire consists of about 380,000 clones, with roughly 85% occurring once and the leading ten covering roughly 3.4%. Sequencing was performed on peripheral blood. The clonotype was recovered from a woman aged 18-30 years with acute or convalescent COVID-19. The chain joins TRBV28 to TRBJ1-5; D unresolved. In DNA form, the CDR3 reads TGTGCCAGCAGTTTAAGGAGGGAACGGAATCAGCCCCAGCATTTT. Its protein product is CASSLRRERNQPQHF.